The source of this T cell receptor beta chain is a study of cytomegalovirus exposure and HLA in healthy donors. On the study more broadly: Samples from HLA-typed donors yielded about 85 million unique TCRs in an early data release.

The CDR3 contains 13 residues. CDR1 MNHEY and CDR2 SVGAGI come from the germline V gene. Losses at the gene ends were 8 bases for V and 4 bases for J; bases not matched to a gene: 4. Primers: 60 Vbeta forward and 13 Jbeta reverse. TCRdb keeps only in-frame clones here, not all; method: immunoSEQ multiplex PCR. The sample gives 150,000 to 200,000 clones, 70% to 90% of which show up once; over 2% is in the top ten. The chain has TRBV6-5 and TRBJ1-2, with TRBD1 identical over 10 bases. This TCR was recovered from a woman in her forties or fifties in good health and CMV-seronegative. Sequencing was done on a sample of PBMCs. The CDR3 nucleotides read TGTGCCAGCCGTGGGACAGGGGCCTATGGCTACACCTTC. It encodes CASRGTGAYGYTF.